These T cell receptor beta chains were read from a single sample in a study of T cells in tuberculosis. Only in-frame clones appear in the TCRdb table, and some are missing; sequencing was by immunoSEQ multiplex PCR. This sample has about 30,000 clones, with 85% to 95% found just once. Sequencing was done on a sample of PBMCs. These receptors were obtained from a donor aged 10-29 years with latent tuberculosis or without tuberculosis infection. The CDR3 runs from the conserved cysteine through the conserved F or W. The order of the fields is V gene, clone size, D gene, J gene, CDR3 DNA, CDR3 protein. A D gene is named only where the DNA matches it firmly. Size is omitted from some rows. Given values are once, few, many or a class for expanded clones.

V: TRBV4-1
size: .
D: TRBD1
J: TRBJ2-7
DNA: TGCGCCAGCAGCCAATATGAAACCGGGACAGGGTCTTACGAGCAGTACTTC
CDR3: CASSQYETGTGSYEQYF

V: TRBV29-1
size: .
D: .
J: TRBJ2-1
DNA: TGCAGCGTTATAGGGAGTACCGAGATCAGCTCCTACAATGAGCAGTTCTTC
CDR3: CSVIGSTEISSYNEQFF

V: TRBV19
size: .
D: TRBD2
J: TRBJ2-1
DNA: TGTGCCAGTACCCCGCGCGGGAGCTCCTACAATGAGCAGTTCTTC
CDR3: CASTPRGSSYNEQFF

V: TRBV5-1
size: .
D: TRBD1
J: TRBJ1-1
DNA: TGCGCCAGCAGCTTGAACCCACAGGGGGTCGAGACTGAAGCTTTCTTT
CDR3: CASSLNPQGVETEAFF

V: TRBV5-5
size: .
D: .
J: TRBJ1-1
DNA: TGTGCCAGCAGCTTCGATTGGGCAGGGTGGCAGGGAACTGAAGCTTTCTTT
CDR3: CASSFDWAGWQGTEAFF

V: TRBV7-6
size: .
D: .
J: TRBJ1-4
DNA: TGTGCCAGCAGCACGCGATTCAGGGCAACTAATGAAAAACTGTTTTTT
CDR3: CASSTRFRATNEKLFF

V: TRBV29-1
size: .
D: TRBD2
J: TRBJ2-1
DNA: TGCAGCGTTGAAACTAGCGAAAGTGAGCAGTTCTTC
CDR3: CSVETSESEQFF

V: TRBV7-9
size: .
D: .
J: TRBJ2-5
DNA: TGTGCCAGCAGCTTAGGCCAGACAGGAGGCGAGACCCAGTACTTC
CDR3: CASSLGQTGGETQYF

V: TRBV5-1
size: .
D: TRBD2
J: TRBJ2-3
DNA: TGCGCCAGCAGTATTAGCGGGGGAGGGGCAGATACGCAGTATTTT
CDR3: CASSISGGGADTQYF

V: TRBV2
size: .
D: .
J: TRBJ1-2
DNA: TGTGCCAGCAGAGGGGTCGGGAGTGGCTACACCTTC
CDR3: CASRGVGSGYTF

V: TRBV23-1
size: .
D: TRBD1
J: TRBJ1-5
DNA: TGCGCCAGCAGTCCCAGGGGGGTGTCAGCCCTCGGCCATTATAGCAATCAGCCCCAGCATTTT
CDR3: CASSPRGVSALGHYSNQPQHF

V: TRBV28
size: once
D: TRBD2
J: TRBJ2-1
DNA: TGTGCCAGCAGGCCGCGCCGACCGGGACTAGCGGGGGTGAGTTGGTTCTTC
CDR3: CASRPRRPGLAGVSWFF

V: TRBV19
size: .
D: .
J: TRBJ2-3
DNA: TGTGCCACCAGAGGACAGAACACAGATACGCAGTATTTT
CDR3: CATRGQNTDTQYF

V: TRBV19
size: .
D: .
J: TRBJ1-5
DNA: TGTGCCAGCTCTGTAGCGGGGCCTAGCAATCAGCCCCAGCATTTT
CDR3: CASSVAGPSNQPQHF

V: TRBV6-1
size: .
D: .
J: TRBJ1-5
DNA: TGTGCCAGCAGTGAGAGCCAGGGTCTACCATGGGAGCCCCAGCATTTT
CDR3: CASSESQGLPWEPQHF

V: TRBV14
size: .
D: .
J: TRBJ1-5
DNA: TGTGCCAGCAGCCCCAATCATAATCAGCCCCAGCATTTT
CDR3: CASSPNHNQPQHF

V: TRBV4-2
size: .
D: TRBD1
J: TRBJ1-1
DNA: TGTGCCAGCAGCCGGCCCGGACAGGGCCCGCACACTGAAGCTTTCTTT
CDR3: CASSRPGQGPHTEAFF

V: TRBV2
size: .
D: .
J: TRBJ2-7
DNA: TGTGCCAGCAGTGAAGGGATCGGGTTAGACTACGAGCAGTACTTC
CDR3: CASSEGIGLDYEQYF

V: TRBV7-2
size: few
D: TRBD1
J: TRBJ1-1
DNA: TGTGCCAGCAGCTCCGACAGGGCGGGAAACACTGAAGCTTTCTTT
CDR3: CASSSDRAGNTEAFF

V: TRBV27
size: .
D: .
J: TRBJ2-3
DNA: TGTGCCAGCAGTTTATCGCCCCGGCGGCAGTTCAGCACAGATACGCAGTATTTT
CDR3: CASSLSPRRQFSTDTQYF

V: TRBV2
size: .
D: .
J: TRBJ1-1
DNA: TGTGCCAGCAGTGGTGAGCAGAACACTGAAGCTTTCTTT
CDR3: CASSGEQNTEAFF

V: TRBV7-9
size: .
D: TRBD2
J: TRBJ2-7
DNA: TGTGCCAGCAGCGACCTCAGACGGGGGACTATCTACGAGCAGTACTTC
CDR3: CASSDLRRGTIYEQYF

V: TRBV7-9
size: .
D: .
J: TRBJ2-6
DNA: TGTGCCAGCAGCTCGACAGGGGACTACTCTGGGGCCAACGTCCTGACTTTC
CDR3: CASSSTGDYSGANVLTF

V: TRBV7-2
size: .
D: TRBD2
J: TRBJ2-3
DNA: TGTGCCAGCAGCTTAGTCGGGACTAGCGGGAGCACAGATACGCAGTATTTT
CDR3: CASSLVGTSGSTDTQYF

V: TRBV5-8
size: once
D: .
J: TRBJ1-1
DNA: TGTGCCAGCGGCTTTCCGGGGGGGAGCACTGAAGCTTTCTTT
CDR3: CASGFPGGSTEAFF

V: TRBV2
size: .
D: .
J: TRBJ1-4
DNA: TGTGCCAGCACCTACGCGGCCCGCGGCGAAAAACTGTTTTTT
CDR3: CASTYAARGEKLFF

V: TRBV18
size: .
D: .
J: TRBJ1-1
DNA: TGTGCCAGCTCATCAGGGGTCACTGAAGCTTTCTTT
CDR3: CASSSGVTEAFF